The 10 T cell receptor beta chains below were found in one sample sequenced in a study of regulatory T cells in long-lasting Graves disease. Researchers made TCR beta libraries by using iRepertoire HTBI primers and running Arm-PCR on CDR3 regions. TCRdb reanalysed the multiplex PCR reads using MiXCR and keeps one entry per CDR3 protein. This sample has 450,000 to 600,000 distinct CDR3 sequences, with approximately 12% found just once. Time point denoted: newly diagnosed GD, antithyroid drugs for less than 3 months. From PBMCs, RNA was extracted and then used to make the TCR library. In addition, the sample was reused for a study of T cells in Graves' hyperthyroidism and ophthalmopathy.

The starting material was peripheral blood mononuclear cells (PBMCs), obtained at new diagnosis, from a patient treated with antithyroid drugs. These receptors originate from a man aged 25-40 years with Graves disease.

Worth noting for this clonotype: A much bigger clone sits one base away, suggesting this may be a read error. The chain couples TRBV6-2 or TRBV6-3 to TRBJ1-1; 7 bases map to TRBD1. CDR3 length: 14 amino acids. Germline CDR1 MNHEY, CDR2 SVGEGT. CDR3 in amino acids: CAGSLLRGGPEAFF. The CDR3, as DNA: TGTGCCGGCAGCCTACTTCGAGGGGGCCCTGAAGCTTTCTTT.

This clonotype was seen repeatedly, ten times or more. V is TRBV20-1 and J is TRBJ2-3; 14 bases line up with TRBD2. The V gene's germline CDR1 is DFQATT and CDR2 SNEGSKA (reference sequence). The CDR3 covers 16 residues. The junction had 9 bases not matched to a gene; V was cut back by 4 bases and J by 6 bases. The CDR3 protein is CSAIGGGTSGSDTQYF. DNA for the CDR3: TGCAGTGCTATAGGGGGGGGGACTAGCGGGAGTGATACGCAGTATTTT.

The CDR3 nucleotides are TGTGCCAGCTCAGTTACGGCTGGGACAGGGACCAGGGAGCTGTTTTTT. Its protein is CASSVTAGTGTRELFF. The rearrangement links TRBV18 to TRBJ2-2; TRBD1 matches at 9 bases. The CDR3 is 16 amino acids. The germline gives CDR1 KGHSH, CDR2 LQKENI. J lost 9 bases, V lost 5 bases, and 13 bases had no gene match.

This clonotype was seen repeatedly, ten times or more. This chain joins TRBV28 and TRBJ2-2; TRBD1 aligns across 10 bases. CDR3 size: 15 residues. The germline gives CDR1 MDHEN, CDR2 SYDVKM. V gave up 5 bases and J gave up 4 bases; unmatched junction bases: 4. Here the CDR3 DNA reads TGTGCCAGCAGTACCCGGGACAGGGGCACCGGGGAGCTGTTTTTT. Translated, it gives CASSTRDRGTGELFF.

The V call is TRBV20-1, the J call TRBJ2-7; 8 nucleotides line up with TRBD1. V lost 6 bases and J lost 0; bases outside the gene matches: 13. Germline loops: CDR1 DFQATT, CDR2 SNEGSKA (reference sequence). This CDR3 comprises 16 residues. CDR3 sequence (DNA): TGCAGTGCAGGCCCTTTTCGGACAGGGAGCTCCTACGAGCAGTACTTC. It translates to CSAGPFRTGSSYEQYF.

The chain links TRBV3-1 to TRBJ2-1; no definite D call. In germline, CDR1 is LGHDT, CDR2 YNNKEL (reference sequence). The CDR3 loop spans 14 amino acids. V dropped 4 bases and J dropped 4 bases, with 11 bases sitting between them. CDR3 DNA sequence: TGTGCCAGCAGCCGGGTCCCAGGATACAATGAGCAGTTCTTC. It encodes CASSRVPGYNEQFF.

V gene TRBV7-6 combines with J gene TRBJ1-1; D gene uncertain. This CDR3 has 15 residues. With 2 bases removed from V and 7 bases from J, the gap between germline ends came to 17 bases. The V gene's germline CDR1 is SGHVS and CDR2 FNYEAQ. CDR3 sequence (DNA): TGTGCCAGCAGCTTAATTTATGGGAGGGATAGTGAAGCTTTCTTT. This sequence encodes CASSLIYGRDSEAFF. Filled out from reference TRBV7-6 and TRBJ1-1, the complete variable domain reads GAGVSQSPRYKVTKRGQDVALRCDPISGHVSLYWYRQALGQGPEFLTYFNYEAQQDKSGLPNDRFSAERPEGSISTLTIQRTEQRDSAMYRCASSLIYGRDSEAFFGQGTRLTVV.

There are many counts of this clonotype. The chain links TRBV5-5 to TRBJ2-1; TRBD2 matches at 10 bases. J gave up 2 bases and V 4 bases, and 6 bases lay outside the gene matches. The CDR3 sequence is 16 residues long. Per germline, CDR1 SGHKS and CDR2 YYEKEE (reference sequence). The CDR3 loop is CASSGLAGVAYNEQFF. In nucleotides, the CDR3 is TGTGCCAGCAGCGGCCTAGCGGGAGTGGCCTACAATGAGCAGTTCTTC.

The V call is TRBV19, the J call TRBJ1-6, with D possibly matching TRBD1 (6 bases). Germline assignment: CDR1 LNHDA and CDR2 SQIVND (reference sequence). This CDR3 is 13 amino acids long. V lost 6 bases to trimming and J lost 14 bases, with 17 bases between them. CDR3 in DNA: TGTGCCAGTAGGGGTGCAGGGGAAGCCACCCTCCACTTT. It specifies CASRGAGEATLHF.

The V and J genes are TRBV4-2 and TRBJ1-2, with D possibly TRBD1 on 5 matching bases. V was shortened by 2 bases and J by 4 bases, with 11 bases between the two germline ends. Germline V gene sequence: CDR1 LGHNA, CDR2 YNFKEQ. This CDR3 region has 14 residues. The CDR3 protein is CASSQIGTPYGYTF. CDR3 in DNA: TGTGCCAGCAGCCAAATTGGGACTCCCTATGGCTACACCTTC.